The rows below give T cell receptor beta chains drawn from one sample of a study of blood T cell repertoires in COVID-19. The repertoire was sequenced with immunoSEQ multiplex PCR; TCRdb's copy has only in-frame clones and lacks some. This table holds approximately 210,000 clones, roughly 90% found once. The sequencing sample was made of peripheral blood. These TCRs come from a woman in her sixties or seventies with acute or convalescent COVID-19. The CDR3 runs from the conserved cysteine through the conserved F or W.

V gene,CDR3 length,CDR3 protein
TRBV5-4,13,CASSLIDHYEQYF
TRBV3-1/TRBV3-2,15,CASSQDGRQSWTQYF
TRBV7-6,13,CASSLDLRGTQYF
TRBV7-2,16,CASSLVGTKVVHGYTF
TRBV9,15,CASSGGTSGRSEQYF
TRBV7-8,12,CASSLHRSEQFF
TRBV11-2,13,CASSLELQETQYF
TRBV19,17,CASSMKGPWTGRNEQFF
TRBV7-8,14,CASSLGDRAFGQYF
TRBV15,18,CATSDPLRGGRYSYEQYF
TRBV18,15,CASSGAGHFSYEQYF
TRBV14,15,CASSLLGARFPEAFF
TRBV27,16,CASSPRPTGIQETQYF
TRBV4-1,14,CASSLLAGIPEQYF
TRBV5-1,14,CASSLDGDPDTQYF
TRBV14,15,CASSVRTGGRNTIYF
TRBV11-3,13,CASSREVAGGQYF
TRBV10-1,15,CASRPRSGLNTEAFF
TRBV11-3,14,CASSFQGSGYGYTF
TRBV5-1,14,CASSLVPGTYEQYF
TRBV29-1,14,CSVAAGGPQETQYF
TRBV2,13,CASSGPGQKKLFF
TRBV15,14,CATSRDRVSYEQYF
TRBV3-1/TRBV3-2,14,CASIRQGTNTEAFF
TRBV10-3,17,CAISLGIAGAGSYEQYF
TRBV11-2,13,CASSLDRNTEAFF
TRBV5-4,15,CASSFAGPSTDTQYF
TRBV3-1/TRBV3-2,14,CASSQEGQGLIQYF
TRBV4-1,16,CASSQPTGGRNQPQHF
TRBV29-1,15,CSVGPGQGTNEKLFF
TRBV6-5,12,CATMGSGNTIYF
TRBV7-7,13,CASSFSEDTEAFF
TRBV6-1,16,CASSEVGGKSSYEQYF
TRBV5-4,16,CASSLGLEPGFYEQYF
TRBV28,14,CASTSGAGANVLTF
TRBV6-6,13,CASRRRDTEKLFF
TRBV7-2,13,CASSPTGPTEAFF
TRBV18,15,CASSLFLQGSYEQYF
TRBV19,16,CASSPSAGRNDQPQHF
TRBV6-5,14,CASRWDRVRAEAFF
TRBV28,14,CASSLGAANTEAFF
TRBV9,14,CASSGGPQINTIYF
TRBV10-3,15,CAISSTGQGPVAQHF
TRBV7-9,14,CASSLGGGSYEQYF